These 5 T cell receptor beta chains originate from one sample sequenced in a study of Ad26.COV2.S vaccination and SARS-CoV-2 variants. Repertoires were generated with immunoSEQ multiplex PCR, while TCRdb's copy carries only in-frame clones and drops some. The data contain roughly 320,000 clones, 80% to 90% of them singletons. Treatment specified: some 20 received Ad26.COV2.S at low or high dose, single or two shots; roughly five received placebo; per-sample allocation not given. Collection of the samples took place on day 63 after the first injection of vaccine or placebo. The sequenced sample was peripheral blood, obtained in a trial of Ad26.COV2.S vaccine versus placebo. The receptors were gathered from a person between 18 and 59 years old who received the Ad26.COV2.S COVID-19 vaccine or a placebo.

CDR3 amino acids: CASSLTGLAGGRTYEQYF. Written as DNA, the CDR3 is TGTGCCAGCAGCCTAACTGGACTAGCGGGGGGTCGGACCTACGAGCAGTACTTC. The rearrangement uses TRBV11-2 and TRBJ2-7, with 14 bases that match TRBD2. The V gene end was trimmed by 5 bases and the J gene end by 2 bases; junction bases not matched to a gene: 11. Looked up from germline, CDR1 is SGHAT and CDR2 is FQNNGV. The CDR3 runs 18 residues.

This chain joins TRBV18 and TRBJ2-7; 9 bases match TRBD2. The CDR3 is 15 amino acids. Trimming removed 0 bases from V and 3 bases from J; junction bases left unmatched: 3. Germline V lookup: CDR1 KGHSH, CDR2 LQKENI. CDR3 sequence: CASSPPTSGFYEQYF. For the CDR3, the DNA is TGTGCCAGCTCACCACCGACTAGCGGTTTCTACGAGCAGTACTTC.

The sample holds one count of this clone. V usage is TRBV9 and J usage is TRBJ2-5; D possibly uses TRBD1 or TRBD2 (6 bases each). The CDR3 extends over 12 amino acids. Germline CDR1 SGDLS, CDR2 YYNGEE. V lost 3 bases to trimming and J lost 7 bases, with 10 bases between them. Here the CDR3 reads CASSEGGGTQYF. Here the CDR3 DNA reads TGTGCCAGCAGCGAGGGGGGTGGGACCCAGTACTTC.

The chain uses TRBV30 and TRBJ1-5; D is possibly TRBD1 (5 bases). The CDR3 length is 13 residues. Germline lookup yields CDR1 GTSNPN and CDR2 SVGIG (reference sequence). Trimming removed 0 bases from V and 4 bases from J, with 7 bases in between. CDR3 nucleotides: TGTGCCTGGAGTGTCAAGGGGAATCAGCCCCAGCATTTT. The encoded protein is CAWSVKGNQPQHF.

This chain connects TRBV6-2 or TRBV6-3 to TRBJ1-2, with 11 nucleotides matching TRBD1. Germline CDR1 and CDR2: MNHEY and SVGEGT. V dropped 2 bases and J dropped 8; count of bases not matched to a gene: 4. The CDR3 length is 14 residues. The CDR3 loop reads CASSYGQGAQGYTF. The CDR3 bases are TGTGCCAGCAGTTACGGACAGGGGGCGCAGGGCTACACCTTC.